These 3 T cell receptor beta chains originate from one sample sequenced in a study of T cell repertoires in cytomegalovirus infection. TCRdb analysed the reads with MiXCR anew, one entry per CDR3 protein. Seen here are 300,000 or so distinct CDR3 sequences, under 30% observed once, and the top ten hold approximately 15%. Sequencing was carried out using PBMCs. The receptors were sampled from a human donor in good health (CMV status not recorded). Some clones in this sample may be carry-over from other donors' samples.

This clonotype was counted only a few times. The rearrangement links TRBV7-2 to TRBJ2-1; 10 bases agree with TRBD2. This CDR3 is built from 15 residues. Germline V gene data show CDR1 as SGHTA and CDR2 as FQGNSA. The junction had 3 bases not matched to a gene; V was cut back by 1 base and J by 6 bases. The CDR3 DNA reads as TGTGCCAGCAGCTTAGATAGCGGGGGGTTCAATGAGCAGTTCTTC. Its translation: CASSLDSGGFNEQFF.

This clonotype was observed a few times. This sequence joins TRBV18 and TRBJ1-1, with D perhaps TRBD1 (5 bases). The CDR3 length is 15 residues. V shed 6 bases and J shed 0 bases, with 14 bases lying between them. Germline CDR1 KGHSH, CDR2 LQKENI. The CDR3 coding sequence is TGTGCCAGCTCTGGGGCGTCGCACATGAACACTGAAGCTTTCTTT. It is translated as CASSGASHMNTEAFF.

The CDR3 here is CASSLTAGTGELFF. In DNA form, the CDR3 reads TGTGCCAGCAGCCTGACTGCGGGCACCGGGGAGCTGTTTTTT. The gene calls are TRBV5-4 and TRBJ2-2, with D possibly matching TRBD2 (5 bases). CDR3 size: 14 residues. V lost 4 bases, J lost 4 bases, and 11 bases lay in between. From germline, CDR1 is SGHNT and CDR2 YYREEE (reference sequence).